This T cell receptor (beta chain) was recovered during a study of T cell responses to AZD1222 COVID-19 vaccine. TCRdb's table, derived via immunoSEQ multiplex PCR, lists solely in-frame clones and lacks some. This table has some 150,000 clones, around nine tenths appearing once. The CDR3 sequence is 15 residues long. CDR1 is MNHEY, CDR2 SMNVEV, per germline (reference sequence). V dropped 3 bases and J dropped 0 bases, with 12 bases sitting between them. The study, taken as a whole, reports: Spike-specific TCR breadth and depth rose after two AZD1222 doses. The donor cohort was predominantly white British with a female majority, and clonal diversity may have been underestimated. Among vaccine-associated CD4 TCRs, coverage spanned spike, with dominance at 160-218 and 743-854.

On this clone itself: Its antigen is still unknown.

This chain joins TRBV27 and TRBJ2-7; D not resolved. The material was peripheral blood, obtained on day 0 of AZD1222 vaccination. The source is an adult in good health. CDR3 amino acids: CASSFGGASSYEQYF. DNA for the CDR3: TGTGCCAGCAGTTTTGGCGGAGCCAGCTCCTACGAGCAGTACTTC.